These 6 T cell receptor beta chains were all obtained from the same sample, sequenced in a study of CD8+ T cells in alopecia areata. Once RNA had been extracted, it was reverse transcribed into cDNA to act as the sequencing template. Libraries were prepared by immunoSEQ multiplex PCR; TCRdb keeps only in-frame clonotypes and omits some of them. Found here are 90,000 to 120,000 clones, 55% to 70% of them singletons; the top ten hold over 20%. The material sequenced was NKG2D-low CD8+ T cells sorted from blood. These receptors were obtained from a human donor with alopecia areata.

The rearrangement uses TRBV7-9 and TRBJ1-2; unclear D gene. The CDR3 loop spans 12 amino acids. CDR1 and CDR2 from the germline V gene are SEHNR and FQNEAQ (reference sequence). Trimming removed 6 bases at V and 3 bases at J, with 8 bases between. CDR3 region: CASRVRDYGYTF. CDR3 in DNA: TGTGCCAGCAGGGTGAGGGACTATGGCTACACCTTC.

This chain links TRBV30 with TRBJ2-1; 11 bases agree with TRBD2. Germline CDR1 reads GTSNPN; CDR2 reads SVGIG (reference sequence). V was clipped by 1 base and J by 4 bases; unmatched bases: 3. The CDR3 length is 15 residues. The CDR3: CAWSETSGAYNEQFF. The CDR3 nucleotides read TGTGCCTGGAGTGAGACTAGCGGGGCTTACAATGAGCAGTTCTTC.

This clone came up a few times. The chain's CDR3 is CSASARETQYF. The CDR3 DNA reads as TGCAGTGCTAGCGCACGGGAGACCCAGTACTTC. The chain links TRBV20-1 to TRBJ2-5; D gene unclear. The germline V and J ends were trimmed by 3 bases and 5 bases, with 7 bases remaining between them. Germline CDR1 and CDR2: DFQATT and SNEGSKA (reference sequence). This CDR3 region has 11 residues.

In nucleotides, the CDR3 is TGTGCCAGCAGCCGTACGATAACACCCGAAAATAGCAATCAGCCCCAGCATTTT. Translating it yields CASSRTITPENSNQPQHF. The chain recombines TRBV7-3 with TRBJ1-5, with D unclear. Trimming took 5 bases from V and 0 from J, leaving 20 bases between them. CDR3 size: 18 residues. Germline V CDR1 and CDR2: SGHTA, FQGTGA.

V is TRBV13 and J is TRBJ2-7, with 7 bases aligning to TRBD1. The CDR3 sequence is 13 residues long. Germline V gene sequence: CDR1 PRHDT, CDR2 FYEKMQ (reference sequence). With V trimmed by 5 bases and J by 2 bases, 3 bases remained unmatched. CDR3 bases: TGTGCCAGCAGCCGACAGGGCCCCTACGAGCAGTACTTC. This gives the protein CASSRQGPYEQYF.

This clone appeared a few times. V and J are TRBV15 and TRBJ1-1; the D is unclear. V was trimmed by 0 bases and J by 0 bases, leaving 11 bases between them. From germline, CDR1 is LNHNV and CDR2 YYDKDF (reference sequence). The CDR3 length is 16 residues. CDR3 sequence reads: CATSRDRTALNTEAFF. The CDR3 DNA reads TGTGCCACCAGCAGAGATAGAACAGCCCTGAACACTGAAGCTTTCTTT.